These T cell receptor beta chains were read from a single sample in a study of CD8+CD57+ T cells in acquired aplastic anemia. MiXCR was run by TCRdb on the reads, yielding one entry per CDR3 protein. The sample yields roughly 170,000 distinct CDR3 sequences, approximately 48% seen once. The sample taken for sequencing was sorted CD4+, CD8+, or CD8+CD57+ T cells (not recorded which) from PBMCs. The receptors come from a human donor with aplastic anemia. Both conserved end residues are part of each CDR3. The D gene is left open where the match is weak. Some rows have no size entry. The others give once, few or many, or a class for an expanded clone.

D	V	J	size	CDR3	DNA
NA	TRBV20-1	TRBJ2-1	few	CSADKTSRLEQFF	TGCAGTGCTGATAAGACCAGTCGCCTTGAGCAGTTCTTC
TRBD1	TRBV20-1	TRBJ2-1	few	CSARGTGDNEQFF	TGCAGTGCGAGAGGGACAGGCGACAATGAGCAGTTCTTC
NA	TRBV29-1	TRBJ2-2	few	CSVEAKGRGTGELFF	TGCAGCGTTGAAGCGAAAGGGAGGGGGACCGGGGAGCTGTTTTTT
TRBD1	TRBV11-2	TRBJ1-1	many	CASNTPGQRGEAFF	TGTGCCAGCAACACACCGGGACAGCGAGGTGAAGCTTTCTTT
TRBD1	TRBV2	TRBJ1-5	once	CASNDRGLSNQPQHF	TGTGCCAGCAATGACAGGGGACTAAGCAATCAGCCCCAGCATTTT
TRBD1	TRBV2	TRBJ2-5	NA	CASRDRGKEAQYF	TGTGCCAGCAGGGACAGGGGGAAAGAGGCCCAGTACTTC
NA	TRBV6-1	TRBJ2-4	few	CASSEQGVVKNIQYF	TGTGCCAGCAGTGAACAGGGAGTTGTCAAAAACATTCAGTACTTC
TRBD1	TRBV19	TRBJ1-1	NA	CASRLGTELEAFF	TGTGCCAGTAGATTAGGGACAGAACTAGAAGCTTTCTTT
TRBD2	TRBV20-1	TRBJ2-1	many	CSARLPVTSGAYNEQFF	TGCAGTGCTAGATTACCTGTAACTAGCGGGGCGTACAATGAGCAGTTCTTC
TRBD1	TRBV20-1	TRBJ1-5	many	CSARAQGGNYQPQHF	TGCAGTGCTAGAGCGCAGGGGGGAAATTATCAGCCCCAGCATTTT
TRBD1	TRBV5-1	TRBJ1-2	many	CASSLALGQSSLGYTF	TGCGCCAGCAGCTTGGCGTTGGGACAGTCTAGTCTAGGCTACACCTTC
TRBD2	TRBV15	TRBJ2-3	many	CATSRDVASGGLTQYF	TGTGCCACCAGCAGAGATGTGGCTAGCGGGGGACTTACGCAGTATTTT
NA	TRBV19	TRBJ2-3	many	CASSLPGAQADTQYF	TGTGCCAGTAGTCTCCCGGGGGCCCAGGCAGATACGCAGTATTTT
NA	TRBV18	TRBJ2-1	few	CASSPPTVRVGFF	TGTGCCAGCTCACCACCGACAGTACGGGTCGGGTTCTTC
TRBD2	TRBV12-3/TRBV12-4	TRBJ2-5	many	CASRGRGVQETQYF	TGTGCCAGCAGGGGCCGGGGGGTTCAAGAGACCCAGTACTTC
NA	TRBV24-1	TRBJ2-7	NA	CATSDRLRVHEQYF	TGTGCCACCAGTGATCGGTTACGGGTACACGAGCAGTACTTC
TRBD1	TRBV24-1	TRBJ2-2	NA	CATSSGGEETGELFF	TGTGCCACCAGTTCAGGGGGCGAAGAGACCGGGGAGCTGTTTTTT
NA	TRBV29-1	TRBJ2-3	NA	CSVGYRLSTDTQYF	TGCAGCGTTGGGTACAGGTTAAGCACAGATACGCAGTATTTT
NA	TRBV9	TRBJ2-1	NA	CASMGRSNEQFF	TGTGCCAGCATGGGACGGTCCAATGAGCAGTTCTTC
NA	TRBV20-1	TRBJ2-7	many	CSARDMEGSYEQYF	TGCAGTGCTAGAGATATGGAGGGCTCCTACGAGCAGTACTTC
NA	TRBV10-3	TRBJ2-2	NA	CATARMDSNTGELFF	TGTGCCACCGCCCGGATGGACTCGAACACCGGGGAGCTGTTTTTT
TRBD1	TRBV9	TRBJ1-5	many	CASSGGQVATQPQHF	TGTGCCAGCAGCGGCGGACAGGTTGCGACTCAGCCCCAGCATTTT
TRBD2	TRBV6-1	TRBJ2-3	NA	CASSQAAGDTDTQYF	TGTGCCAGCAGCCAGGCAGCGGGGGACACAGATACGCAGTATTTT
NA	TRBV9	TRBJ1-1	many	CASSVVADTEAFF	TGTGCCAGCAGCGTAGTGGCCGACACTGAAGCTTTCTTT
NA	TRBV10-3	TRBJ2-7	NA	CAISDYQGTSHEQYF	TGTGCCATCAGTGATTATCAGGGGACGTCTCACGAGCAGTACTTC
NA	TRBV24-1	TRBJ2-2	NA	CATSDFTGDNTGELFF	TGTGCCACCAGTGATTTTACGGGGGACAACACCGGGGAGCTGTTTTTT
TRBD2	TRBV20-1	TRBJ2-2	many	CSARDARGGTVGELFF	TGCAGTGCTAGAGACGCCCGGGGGGGCACGGTCGGGGAGCTGTTTTTT
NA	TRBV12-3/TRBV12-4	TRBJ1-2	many	CASSSNRNYGYTF	TGTGCCAGCAGTTCTAACAGAAACTATGGCTACACCTTC
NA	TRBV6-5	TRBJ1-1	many	CATLQLLAEAFF	TGTGCCACCTTACAGCTTCTCGCTGAAGCTTTCTTT
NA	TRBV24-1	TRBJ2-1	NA	CAVASSYNEQFF	TGTGCCGTGGCTAGCTCATATAATGAGCAGTTCTTC
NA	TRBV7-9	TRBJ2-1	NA	CASSFGQEQFF	TGTGCCAGCAGCTTCGGACAGGAGCAGTTCTTC
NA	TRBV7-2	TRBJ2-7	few	CASSLSGPEQYF	TGTGCCAGCAGCTTATCGGGGCCCGAGCAGTACTTC
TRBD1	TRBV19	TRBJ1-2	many	CASSKAGTGRGSAYGYTF	TGTGCCAGTAGTAAGGCGGGGACAGGGAGGGGAAGCGCCTATGGCTACACCTTC
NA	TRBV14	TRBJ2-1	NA	CASSLFPQLAAGNEQFF	TGTGCCAGCAGCCTATTCCCCCAGTTGGCCGCGGGGAATGAGCAGTTCTTC
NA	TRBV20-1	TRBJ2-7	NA	CSATGKGSGWGEQYF	TGCAGTGCCACTGGGAAGGGCAGCGGTTGGGGCGAGCAGTACTTC
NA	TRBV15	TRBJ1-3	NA	CATSRDRDGNTIYF	TGTGCCACCAGCAGAGACAGGGATGGAAACACCATATATTTT
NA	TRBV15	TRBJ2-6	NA	CASSPGHHSGANVLIF	TGTGCCAGCAGTCCAGGCCACCACTCTGGGGCCAACGTCCTGATTTTC
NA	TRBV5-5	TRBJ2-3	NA	CASSPALPDTQYF	TGTGCCAGCAGCCCCGCTTTGCCAGATACGCAGTATTTT
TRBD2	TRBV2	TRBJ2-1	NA	CASIAGVGNEQFF	TGTGCCAGCATAGCGGGGGTGGGTAATGAGCAGTTCTTC
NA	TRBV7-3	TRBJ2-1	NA	CASSLNPGPQFF	TGTGCCAGCAGCTTGAATCCGGGACCGCAGTTCTTC
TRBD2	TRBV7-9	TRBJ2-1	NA	CASTATSVGIMTNEQFF	TGTGCCAGCACCGCGACTAGCGTGGGTATCATGACTAATGAGCAGTTCTTC
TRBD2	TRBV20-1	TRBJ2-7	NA	CSARDRDYPGDEQYF	TGCAGTGCTAGAGATCGGGACTATCCGGGGGACGAGCAGTACTTC
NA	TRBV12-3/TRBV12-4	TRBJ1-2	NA	CASRLQGSRGKSGYTF	TGTGCCAGCAGACTACAGGGCAGCCGAGGTAAATCTGGCTACACCTTC
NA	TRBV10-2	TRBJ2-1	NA	CASSPPYNEQFF	TGCGCCAGCAGCCCCCCCTACAATGAGCAGTTCTTC
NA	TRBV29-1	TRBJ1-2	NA	CSVESGQRYGYTF	TGCAGCGTTGAATCAGGACAGCGCTATGGCTACACCTTC
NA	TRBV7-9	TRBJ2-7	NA	CASSLRGSLSYEQYF	TGTGCCAGCAGCTTAAGGGGTTCCCTCTCCTACGAGCAGTACTTC
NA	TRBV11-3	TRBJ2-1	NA	CASSRREVVNEQFF	TGTGCCAGCAGCCGTAGGGAGGTAGTAAATGAGCAGTTCTTC
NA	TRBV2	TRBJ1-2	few	CASPGRKTAGYTF	TGTGCCTCCCCGGGTCGGAAGACCGCCGGCTACACCTTC
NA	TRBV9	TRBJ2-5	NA	CASSQGTRQETQYF	TGTGCCAGCTCCCAAGGGACACGGCAAGAGACCCAGTACTTC
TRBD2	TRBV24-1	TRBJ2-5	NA	CATSAWGTSGLQETQYF	TGTGCCACCAGTGCCTGGGGGACTAGCGGTCTGCAAGAGACCCAGTACTTC
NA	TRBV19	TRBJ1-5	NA	CASSIDREGNQPQHF	TGTGCCAGTAGTATAGATCGGGAGGGTAATCAGCCCCAGCATTTT
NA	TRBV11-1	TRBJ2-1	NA	CASSLALLEGPSFF	TGTGCCAGCAGCTTAGCGCTTCTCGAGGGTCCTTCGTTCTTC
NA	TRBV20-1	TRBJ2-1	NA	CSASYARSSYNEQFF	TGCAGTGCTAGTTATGCCCGAAGCTCCTACAATGAGCAGTTCTTC
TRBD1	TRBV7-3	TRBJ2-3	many	CASSQGTGADTQYF	TGTGCCAGCAGCCAGGGGACAGGGGCAGATACGCAGTATTTT
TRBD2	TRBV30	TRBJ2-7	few	CAWNPTSGGPTYEQYF	TGTGCCTGGAATCCAACTAGCGGGGGACCCACCTACGAGCAGTACTTC
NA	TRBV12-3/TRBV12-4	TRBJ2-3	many	CASSFKLDTQYF	TGTGCCAGCAGTTTTAAATTGGATACGCAGTATTTT
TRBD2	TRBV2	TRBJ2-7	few	CASKMGGTYEQYF	TGTGCCAGCAAGATGGGGGGGACCTACGAGCAGTACTTC
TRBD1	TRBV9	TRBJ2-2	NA	CASSLTRVGGAREAGELFF	TGTGCCAGCAGCCTCACACGGGTAGGGGGCGCGAGAGAGGCCGGGGAGCTGTTTTTT
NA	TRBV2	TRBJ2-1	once	CASSEGTLRGEQFF	TGTGCCAGCAGTGAGGGGACCCTGAGGGGTGAGCAGTTCTTC
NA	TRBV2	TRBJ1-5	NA	CASSAQTGFGQPQHF	TGTGCCAGCAGTGCTCAAACAGGGTTCGGTCAGCCCCAGCATTTT